These T cell receptor beta chains were read from a single sample in a study of cytotoxic CD8 clonotypes in ibrutinib-treated CLL. Data came from immunoSEQ multiplex PCR; TCRdb stores just in-frame clones and leaves some out. In the table there are some 8,000 clones, 65% to 80% of which are singletons. Sample: PBMCs, taken before ibrutinib treatment. Source of these receptors: a human donor with chronic lymphocytic leukemia. The CDR3 runs from the conserved cysteine through the conserved F or W. Fields, in order: clone size, J gene, D gene, V gene, CDR3 DNA, CDR3 protein. D genes are given only for firm matches. Part of the rows lack a size; the others show once, few, many or a class for expanded clones.

>-|TRBJ2-7|TRBD2|TRBV2
TGTGCCAGCCGCGTGGGGGGGTCCTACTACGAGCAGTACTTC
CASRVGGSYYEQYF
>-|TRBJ2-7|-|TRBV5-8
TGTGCCAGCAGCTTTGTTTCTACGAGCTCCTACGAGCAGTACTTC
CASSFVSTSSYEQYF
>-|TRBJ2-3|-|TRBV28
TGTGCCAGCAGTTTTGGAGATACGCAGTATTTT
CASSFGDTQYF
>-|TRBJ1-4|-|TRBV7-9
TGTGCCAGCAGCTCCAGGGTAGGGAGTGAAAAACTGTTTTTT
CASSSRVGSEKLFF
>-|TRBJ2-1|TRBD2|TRBV7-3
TGTGCCAGCAGCCCGGGCAGCGGGAGGTCGGGCAATGAGCAGTTCTTC
CASSPGSGRSGNEQFF
>-|TRBJ2-1|-|TRBV7-9
TGTGCCAGCAGCTTAGAGGCTGCCTCCTACAATGAGCAGTTCTTC
CASSLEAASYNEQFF
>-|TRBJ2-1|-|TRBV5-4
TGTGCCAGCAGCTGGGCCCCCTACAATGAGCAGTTCTTC
CASSWAPYNEQFF
>-|TRBJ1-2|-|TRBV7-2
TGTGCCAGCAGCACTAGACAGGAGGAGGGCTACACCTTC
CASSTRQEEGYTF
>once|TRBJ1-2|TRBD1|TRBV27
TGTGCCAGCAGCTTCAACAACAGGGGGCGAGATGGCTACACCTTC
CASSFNNRGRDGYTF
>-|TRBJ1-5|-|TRBV28
TGTGCCAGCAGTTCGAGACAGCTGCCCCAGCATTTT
CASSSRQLPQHF
>few|TRBJ1-2|-|TRBV30
TGTGCCTTCGGGGGCATTACTAACTATGGCTACACCTTC
CAFGGITNYGYTF
>-|TRBJ2-2|-|TRBV9
TGTGCCAGCAGCGAGGAGAGCTGGAACACCGGGGAGCTGTTTTTT
CASSEESWNTGELFF
>-|TRBJ2-1|TRBD2|TRBV7-2
TGTGCCAGCAGCTACAGACTAGCGGGAGTCAGGGAGCAGTTCTTC
CASSYRLAGVREQFF
>-|TRBJ1-5|TRBD1|TRBV2
TGTGCCAGCAGGAAAACGACAGGGGGCAATCAGCCCCAGCATTTT
CASRKTTGGNQPQHF
>-|TRBJ1-2|TRBD1|TRBV19
TGTGCCAGTAGTATCCACCGGGACAGGGGGCTCTATGGCTACACCTTC
CASSIHRDRGLYGYTF
>once|TRBJ2-6|-|TRBV10-3
TGTGCCATCAGTCCGTTTAACTCTGGGGCCAACGTCCTGACTTTC
CAISPFNSGANVLTF
>-|TRBJ1-3|TRBD1|TRBV4-1
TGCGCCAGCAGCCAAGATCCCCAGGGGGCGAGAGGAAACACCATATATTTT
CASSQDPQGARGNTIYF
>-|TRBJ2-5|-|TRBV4-1
TGCGCCAGCAGCCAAGATCGGCGGAGACAAGAGACCCAGTACTTC
CASSQDRRRQETQYF
>-|TRBJ2-7|TRBD2|TRBV14
TGTGCCAGCAGCCAGTTAGCGGGAGGGCGTCACGAGCAGTACTTC
CASSQLAGGRHEQYF
>-|TRBJ2-2|TRBD1|TRBV7-2
TGTGCCAGCAGCGAACGGGCGGGACAGGGGAACACCGGGGAGCTGTTTTTT
CASSERAGQGNTGELFF
>-|TRBJ2-2|-|TRBV7-9
TGTGCCAGCAGTGAGGGGTCAGGAACCGGGGAGCTGTTTTTT
CASSEGSGTGELFF
>-|TRBJ2-1|-|TRBV10-3
TGTGCCATCAGCGGTACTACGGATGAGCAGTTCTTC
CAISGTTDEQFF
>few|TRBJ1-4|TRBD1|TRBV4-3
TGCGCCAGCAGCCCCGGGACAGGGAGCACAACTAATGAAAAACTGTTTTTT
CASSPGTGSTTNEKLFF
>-|TRBJ2-5|-|TRBV28
TGTGCCAGCAGTTTGGGGGACGGACAAGAGACCCAGTACTTC
CASSLGDGQETQYF
>-|TRBJ1-4|TRBD1|TRBV5-6
TGTGCCAGCAGCTTGTTTAGTGGAAGGGGGCGGGAGCCGTTTTTT
CASSLFSGRGREPFF
>-|TRBJ2-7|TRBD1|TRBV7-2
TGCGCCAGCAGCCACTCGATCGGGACAGGGGGCGACGAGCAGTACTTC
CASSHSIGTGGDEQYF
>-|TRBJ2-7|TRBD2|TRBV6-4
TGTGCCAGCAGTGACTCCGAAATTCTAGCGGGAGGTTCCTACGAGCAGTACTTC
CASSDSEILAGGSYEQYF
>-|TRBJ2-7|-|TRBV5-1
TGCGCCAGCAGCATGGGACAAGCCTCCTACGAGCAGTACTTC
CASSMGQASYEQYF
>-|TRBJ1-2|TRBD1|TRBV28
TGTGCCAGCCTCGGGACAGCCGAAAACTATGGCTACACCTTC
CASLGTAENYGYTF
>-|TRBJ2-7|-|TRBV7-3
TGTGCCAGCAGCTTACGGGCAGACTGGGGATACGAGCAGTACTTC
CASSLRADWGYEQYF
>-|TRBJ2-7|-|TRBV7-8
TGTGCCAGCAGCGCCAGGGAATCTGCCGAGCAGTACTTC
CASSARESAEQYF
>-|TRBJ2-3|-|TRBV9
TGTGCCAGCACCGTAGAGCCTCTGGGGACAGATACGCAGTATTTT
CASTVEPLGTDTQYF
>-|TRBJ1-6|-|TRBV6-6
TGTGCCAGCAGCAGACTTGGGCGCTTAAATAATTCACCCCTCCACTTT
CASSRLGRLNNSPLHF
>-|TRBJ2-1|TRBD1|TRBV18
TGTGCCAGCTCACCACCGATGCAGGGGGAAGATGAGCAGTTCTTC
CASSPPMQGEDEQFF
>-|TRBJ1-2|TRBD1|TRBV7-2
TGTGCCAGCAGCTTGCCAGGGGGCGGTTATGGCTACACCTTC
CASSLPGGGYGYTF
>-|TRBJ2-2|-|TRBV9
TGTGCCAGCAGCGTTTTGGTCCAAAACACCGGGGAGCTGTTTTTT
CASSVLVQNTGELFF